The TCR beta chain described here comes from a study of breast tumors, draining lymph nodes, adjacent tissues. Points from the study as a whole: Compared with lymph nodes, tumors were less diverse; compared with nontumor tissue, more. The data were judged consistent with most tumor T cells coming from lymph node and expanding in tumor.

This CDR3 comprises 13 residues. V was pared by 4 bases and J by 5 bases, with 10 bases between. The germline V gene has CDR1 SGHTA and CDR2 FQGTGA. Each CDR3 protein is one row after TCRdb ran MiXCR on the multiplex PCR reads. The sample contains some 47,000 distinct CDR3 sequences, around 40% of which appear only once. This clonotype appeared many times. What it recognizes is unknown. The sequence was obtained from a female donor with breast cancer. Some clones in this sample may be carry-over from other donors' samples. V is TRBV7-3 and J is TRBJ2-3; a possible D gene is TRBD1 (6 bases). Sequencing was done on a sample of breast tumor tissue. CDR3 nucleotides: TGTGCCAGCAGCTCCGGGACACAAGATACGCAGTATTTT. It codes for CASSSGTQDTQYF.